This T cell receptor beta chain was profiled in a study of PD-L1 blockade in urothelial cancer. Clones were read by immunoSEQ multiplex PCR, and TCRdb kept only the in-frame ones, dropping some. The sample consists of more than 85,000 clones, roughly 87% of them appearing once. As for time point: pretreatment peripheral blood. Germline lookup yields CDR1 SGHTA and CDR2 FQGNSA. V lost 5 bases to trimming and J lost 5 bases; unmatched junction nucleotides: 9. The CDR3 covers 15 residues. The receptor's source is a man aged 60 to 75 with urothelial cancer. The sequenced sample was PBMCs, obtained around atezolizumab (anti-PD-L1) treatment. The genes are TRBV7-2 and TRBJ2-5, with 9 bases matching TRBD2. CDR3 sequence reads: CASSEGREGPETQYF. The CDR3 nucleotides are TGTGCCAGCAGCGAGGGGCGGGAGGGCCCCGAGACCCAGTACTTC. The whole variable domain, remainder taken from reference TRBV7-2 and TRBJ2-5, is GAGVSQSPSNKVTEKGKDVELRCDPISGHTALYWYRQSLGQGLEFLIYFQGNSAPDKSGLPSDRFSAERTGGSVSTLTIQRTQQEDSAVYLCASSEGREGPETQYFGPGTRLLVL.